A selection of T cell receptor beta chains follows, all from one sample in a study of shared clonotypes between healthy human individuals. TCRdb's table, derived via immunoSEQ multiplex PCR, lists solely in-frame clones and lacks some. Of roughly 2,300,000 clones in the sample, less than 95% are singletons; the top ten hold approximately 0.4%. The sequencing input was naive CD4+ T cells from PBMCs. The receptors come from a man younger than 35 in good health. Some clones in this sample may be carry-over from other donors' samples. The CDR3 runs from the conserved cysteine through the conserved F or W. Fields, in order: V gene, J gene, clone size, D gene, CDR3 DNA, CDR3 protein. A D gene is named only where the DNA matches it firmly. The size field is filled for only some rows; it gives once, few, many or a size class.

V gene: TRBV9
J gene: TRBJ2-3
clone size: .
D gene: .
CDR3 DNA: TGTGCCAGCAGCTATAGCGCCGGGAGAGGTGGAGATACGCAGTATTTT
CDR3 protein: CASSYSAGRGGDTQYF

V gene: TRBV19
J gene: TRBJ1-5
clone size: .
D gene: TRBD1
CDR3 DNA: TGTGCCAGTAGTGCGGGACAGGTGCAGCCCCAGCATTTT
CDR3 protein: CASSAGQVQPQHF

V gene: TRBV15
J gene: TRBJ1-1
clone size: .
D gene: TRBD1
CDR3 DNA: TGTGCCACCAGCAGAGTTGCGGGGACAGAGATGAACACTGAAGCTTTCTTT
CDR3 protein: CATSRVAGTEMNTEAFF

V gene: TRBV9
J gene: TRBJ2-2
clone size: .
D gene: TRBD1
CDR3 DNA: TGTGCCAGCAGCGTAGGGGACAGGGGACCCACCGGGGAGCTGTTTTTT
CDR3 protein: CASSVGDRGPTGELFF

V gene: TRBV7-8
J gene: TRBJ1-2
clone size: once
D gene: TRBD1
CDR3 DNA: TGTGCCAGCAGCTTCGGGACAGGAAATGGCTACACCTTC
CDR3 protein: CASSFGTGNGYTF

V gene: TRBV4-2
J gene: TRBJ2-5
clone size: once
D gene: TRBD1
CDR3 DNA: TGTGCCAGCAGCCAAGATGTCAGGGGGCAGCAGACCCAGTACTTC
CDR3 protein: CASSQDVRGQQTQYF

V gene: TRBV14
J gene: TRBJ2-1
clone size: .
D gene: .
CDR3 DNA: TGTGCCAGCAGCCGCCCAGGGGTCGGCTCCTACAATGAGCAGTTCTTC
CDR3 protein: CASSRPGVGSYNEQFF

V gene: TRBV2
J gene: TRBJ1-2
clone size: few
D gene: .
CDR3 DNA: TGTGCCAGCAGTGAAGGGCAGGGCTATGGCTACACCTTC
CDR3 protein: CASSEGQGYGYTF

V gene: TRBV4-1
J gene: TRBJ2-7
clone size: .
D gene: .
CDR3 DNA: TGCGCCAGCAGCCAAGCGCCCTGGGGGGATCAGTCCGTCAGCCCCTACGAGCAGTACTTC
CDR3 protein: CASSQAPWGDQSVSPYEQYF

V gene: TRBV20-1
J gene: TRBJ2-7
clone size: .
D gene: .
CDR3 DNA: TGCAGTGCTAGCAAGACCTACGAGCAGTACTTC
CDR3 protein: CSASKTYEQYF

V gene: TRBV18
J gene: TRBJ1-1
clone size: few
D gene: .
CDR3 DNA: TGTGCCAGCTCACCAAACAGGTTGGACACTGAAGCTTTCTTT
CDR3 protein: CASSPNRLDTEAFF

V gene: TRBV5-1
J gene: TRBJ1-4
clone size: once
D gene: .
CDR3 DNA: TGCGCCAGCAGCAGAGGGGATGGAGGGCTTAATGAAAAACTGTTTTTT
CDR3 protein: CASSRGDGGLNEKLFF

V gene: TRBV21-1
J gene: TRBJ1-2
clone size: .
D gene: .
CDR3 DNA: TGTGCCAGCAGCAAAAGGTCCATCGGGGTGACTGGCTACACCTTC
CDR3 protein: CASSKRSIGVTGYTF

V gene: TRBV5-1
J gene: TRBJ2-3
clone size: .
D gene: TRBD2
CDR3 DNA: TGCGCCAGCAGACCAACCCACGTGACTAGCAGCAGCACAGATACGCAGTATTTT
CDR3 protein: CASRPTHVTSSSTDTQYF

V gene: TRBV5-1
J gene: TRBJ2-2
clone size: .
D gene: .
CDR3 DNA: TGCGCCAGCAGCGGGGCGGTAGTCACCGGGGAGCTGTTTTTT
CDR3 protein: CASSGAVVTGELFF

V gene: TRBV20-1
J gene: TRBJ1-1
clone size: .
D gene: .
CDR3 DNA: TGCAGTGCTCCTGCCAGTACTGAAGCTTTCTTT
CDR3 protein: CSAPASTEAFF

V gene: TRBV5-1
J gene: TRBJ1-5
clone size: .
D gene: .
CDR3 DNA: TGCGCCAGCAGCTTTGATCGGAATCAGCCCCAGCATTTT
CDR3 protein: CASSFDRNQPQHF

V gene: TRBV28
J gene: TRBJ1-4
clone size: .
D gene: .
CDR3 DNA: TGTGCCAGCAGTTCGGTGACAGGATCTAAACTGTTTTTT
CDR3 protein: CASSSVTGSKLFF